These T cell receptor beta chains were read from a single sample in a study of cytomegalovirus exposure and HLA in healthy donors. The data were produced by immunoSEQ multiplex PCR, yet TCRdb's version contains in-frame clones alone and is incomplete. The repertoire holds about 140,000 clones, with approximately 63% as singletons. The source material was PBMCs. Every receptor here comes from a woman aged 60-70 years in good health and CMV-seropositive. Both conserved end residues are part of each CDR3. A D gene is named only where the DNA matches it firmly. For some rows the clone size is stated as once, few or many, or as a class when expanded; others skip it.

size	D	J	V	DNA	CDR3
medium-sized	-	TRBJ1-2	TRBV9	TGTGCCAGCAGCGGAGAGGATGACGGTAATAACTATGGCTACACCTTC	CASSGEDDGNNYGYTF
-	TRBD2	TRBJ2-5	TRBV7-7	TGTGCCAGCAGCTTAGGTGGTAGCGGGAGGCGTGGGGAGACCCAGTACTTC	CASSLGGSGRRGETQYF
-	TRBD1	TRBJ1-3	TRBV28	TGTGCCAGCAGTTCGCCCCGGAATAGCCGGGACAGGGTGAGGTCTGGAAACACCATATATTTT	CASSSPRNSRDRVRSGNTIYF
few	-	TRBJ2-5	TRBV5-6	TGTGCCAGCATCCCTCGGTGGTACCAAGAGACCCAGTACTTC	CASIPRWYQETQYF
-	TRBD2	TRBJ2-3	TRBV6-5	TGTGCCAGCAGTATACTAGCGGGGGGCACAGATACGCAGTATTTT	CASSILAGGTDTQYF
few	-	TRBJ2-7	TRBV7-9	TGTGCCAGCAGCTTAGAAGGGGATGCCTACGAGCAGTACTTC	CASSLEGDAYEQYF
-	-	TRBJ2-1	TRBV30	TGTGCCTGGAGTTGGCCCAATGAGCAGTTCTTC	CAWSWPNEQFF
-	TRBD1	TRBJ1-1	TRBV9	TGTGCCAGCAGCGTAAAACCCAAGACAGGGGGCGCGTTCACTGAAGCTTTCTTT	CASSVKPKTGGAFTEAFF
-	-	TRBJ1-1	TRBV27	TGTGCCAGCAAAGACAGGAACACTGAAGCTTTCTTT	CASKDRNTEAFF
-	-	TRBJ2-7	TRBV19	TGTGCCAGTAGCGTCGGAGCCCATACCTACGAGCAGTACTTC	CASSVGAHTYEQYF
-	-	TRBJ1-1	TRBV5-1	TGCGCCAGCAGCTTGGCCACCGGACACACAATGGCGGCTGAAGCTTTCTTT	CASSLATGHTMAAEAFF
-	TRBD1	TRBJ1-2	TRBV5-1	TGCGCCAGCACAAGACAGGGAATGGGCTATGGCTACACCTTC	CASTRQGMGYGYTF
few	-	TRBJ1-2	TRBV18	TGTGCCAGCTCACTTTTCGGGGGTACCTATGGCTACACCTTC	CASSLFGGTYGYTF
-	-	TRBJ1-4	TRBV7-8	TGTGCCAGCAGCTACTCAGGGGTTTATACAACTAATGAAAAACTGTTTTTT	CASSYSGVYTTNEKLFF
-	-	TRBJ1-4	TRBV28	TGTGCCAGCAGTTTAGAACCAGGGGCGTCAACTAATGAAAAACTGTTTTTT	CASSLEPGASTNEKLFF
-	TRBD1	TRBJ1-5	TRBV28	TGTGCCAGCAGTTTCGGGACAGGCAATCAGCCCCAGCATTTT	CASSFGTGNQPQHF
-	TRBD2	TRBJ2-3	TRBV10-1	TGCGCCAGCAGTCCCGGGACTAGCGGGCAAGATACGCAGTATTTT	CASSPGTSGQDTQYF
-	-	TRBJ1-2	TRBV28	TGTGCCAGCAGTTTAGAGACCCTCGGGGGCTACACCTTC	CASSLETLGGYTF
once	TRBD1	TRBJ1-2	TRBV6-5	TGTGCCAGCAGTGAGGGGACAGGGGGATACACCTTC	CASSEGTGGYTF
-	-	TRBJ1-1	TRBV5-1	TGCGCCAGCAGCCTGGGGGGGGGAGGGACTGAAGCTTTCTTT	CASSLGGGGTEAFF
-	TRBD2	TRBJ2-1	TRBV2	TGTGCCAGCAGTGAAGCGCTAGGACTAGCGGGAGGGGAGCAGTTCTTC	CASSEALGLAGGEQFF
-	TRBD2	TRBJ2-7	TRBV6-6	TGTGCCAGCAGTTACGCGGGAGTCTTCTACGAGCAGTACTTC	CASSYAGVFYEQYF
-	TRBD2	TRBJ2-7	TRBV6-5	TGTGCCAGCAGTAACGGGGGAGGGAGCTCCTACGAGCAGTACTTC	CASSNGGGSSYEQYF
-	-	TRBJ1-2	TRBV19	TGTGCCAGTTCACAGGGTCAATTTGCTAACTATGGCTACACCTTC	CASSQGQFANYGYTF
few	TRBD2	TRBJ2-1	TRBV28	TGTGCCAGCACTCCGAGCGGGATAATTTACAATGAGCAGTTCTTC	CASTPSGIIYNEQFF
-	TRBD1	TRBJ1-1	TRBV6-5	TGTGCCAGCAGTTACGGGACAGGGGGCACTGAAGCTTTCTTT	CASSYGTGGTEAFF
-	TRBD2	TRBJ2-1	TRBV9	TGTGCCAGCAGCGTCCGGACTAGCGGAGAGAGCAATGAGCAGTTCTTC	CASSVRTSGESNEQFF
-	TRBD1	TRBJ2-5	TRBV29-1	TGCAGCGGTGGGACAGGGGCTCGCCAGGAGACCCAGTACTTC	CSGGTGARQETQYF